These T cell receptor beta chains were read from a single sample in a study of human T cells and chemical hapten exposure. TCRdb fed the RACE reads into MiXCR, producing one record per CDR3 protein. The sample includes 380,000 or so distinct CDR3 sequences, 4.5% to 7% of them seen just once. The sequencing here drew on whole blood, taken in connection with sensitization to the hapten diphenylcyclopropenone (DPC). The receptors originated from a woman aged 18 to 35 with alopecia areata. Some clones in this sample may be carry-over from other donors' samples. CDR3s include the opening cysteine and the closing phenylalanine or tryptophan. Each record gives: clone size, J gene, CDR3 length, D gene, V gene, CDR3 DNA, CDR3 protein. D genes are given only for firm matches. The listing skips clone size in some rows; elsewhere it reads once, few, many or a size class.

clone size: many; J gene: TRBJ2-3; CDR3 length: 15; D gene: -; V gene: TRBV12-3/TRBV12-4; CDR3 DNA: TGTGCCAGCAGTTTACAAGGGGGTCGCACAGATACGCAGTATTTT; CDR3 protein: CASSLQGGRTDTQYF
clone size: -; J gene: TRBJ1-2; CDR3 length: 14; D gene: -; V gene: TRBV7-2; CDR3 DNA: TGTGCCAGCAGCTTATTGGTCTCCCACTATGGCTACACCTTT; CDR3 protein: CASSLLVSHYGYTF
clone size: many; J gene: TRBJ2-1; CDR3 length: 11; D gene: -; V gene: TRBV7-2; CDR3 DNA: TGTGCCAGCAGCTTAGAAATCGCGCAGTTCTTC; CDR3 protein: CASSLEIAQFF
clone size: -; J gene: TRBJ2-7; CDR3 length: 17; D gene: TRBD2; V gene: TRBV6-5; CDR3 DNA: TGTGCCAGCGGACCGTTGCCGAGGGCGGGGGGTGTCTACGAGCAGTACTTC; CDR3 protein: CASGPLPRAGGVYEQYF
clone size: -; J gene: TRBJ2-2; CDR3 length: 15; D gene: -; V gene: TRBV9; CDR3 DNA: TGTGCCAGCAGCGCACCTCCCCCGGAGGCCGGGGAGCTGTTTTTT; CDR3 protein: CASSAPPPEAGELFF
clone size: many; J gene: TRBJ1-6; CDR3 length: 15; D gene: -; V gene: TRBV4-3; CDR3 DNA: TGCGCCAGCAGCCAAGAAGGCCTCGTTAATTCACCCCTCCACTTT; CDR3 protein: CASSQEGLVNSPLHF
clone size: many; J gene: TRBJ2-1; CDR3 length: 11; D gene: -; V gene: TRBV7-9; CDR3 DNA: TGTGCCAGCAGCCCACGAAATGAGCAGTTCTTC; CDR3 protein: CASSPRNEQFF
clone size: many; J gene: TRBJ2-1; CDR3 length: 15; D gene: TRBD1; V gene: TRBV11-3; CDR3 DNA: TGTGCCAGCAGCTCCCGGGACAGGCTGAACAATGAGCAGTTCTTC; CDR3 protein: CASSSRDRLNNEQFF
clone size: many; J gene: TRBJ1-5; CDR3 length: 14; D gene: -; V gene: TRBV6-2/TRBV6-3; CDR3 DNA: TGTGCCAGCAGTTTACTCCACGGAGGTCAGCCCCAGCATTTT; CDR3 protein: CASSLLHGGQPQHF
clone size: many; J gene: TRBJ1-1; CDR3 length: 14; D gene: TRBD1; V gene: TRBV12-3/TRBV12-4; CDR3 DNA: TGTGCCAGCACCCCAACACAGGGGGCTTATGAAGCTTTCTTT; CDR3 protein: CASTPTQGAYEAFF
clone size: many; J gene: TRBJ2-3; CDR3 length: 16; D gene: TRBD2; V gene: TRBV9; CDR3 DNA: TGTGCCAGCAGCGTCGGACTAGCGGGGGGAGCAGATACGCAGTATTTT; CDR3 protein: CASSVGLAGGADTQYF
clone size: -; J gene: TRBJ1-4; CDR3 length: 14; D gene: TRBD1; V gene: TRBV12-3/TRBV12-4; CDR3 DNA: TGTGCCAGCAGTATCGGACAGGTGGAGGAAAAACTGTTTTTT; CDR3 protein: CASSIGQVEEKLFF
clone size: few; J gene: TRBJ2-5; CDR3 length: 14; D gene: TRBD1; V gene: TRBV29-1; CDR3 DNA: TGCAGCGTCGCCGGGACAGGGGGCCAAGAGACCCAGTACTTC; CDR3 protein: CSVAGTGGQETQYF
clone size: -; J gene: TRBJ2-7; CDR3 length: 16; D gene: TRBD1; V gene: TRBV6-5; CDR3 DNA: TGTGCCAGCAGTTACACGTTCCGGGACAGGGCCTACGAGCAGTACTTC; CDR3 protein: CASSYTFRDRAYEQYF
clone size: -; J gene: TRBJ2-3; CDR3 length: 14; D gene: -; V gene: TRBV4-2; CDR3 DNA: TGTGCCAGCAGCCAAGATAAAGGTTCAGATACGCAGTATTTT; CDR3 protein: CASSQDKGSDTQYF
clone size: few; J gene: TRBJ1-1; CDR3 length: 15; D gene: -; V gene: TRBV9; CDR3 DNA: TGTGCCAGCAGCGTTATAAACAGTGTTTACACTGAAGCTTTCTTT; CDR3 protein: CASSVINSVYTEAFF
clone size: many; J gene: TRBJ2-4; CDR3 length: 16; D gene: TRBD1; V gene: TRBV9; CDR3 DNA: TGTGCCAGCAGCGGCGGACAGGGCGGGTCCAAAAACATTCAGTACTTC; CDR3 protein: CASSGGQGGSKNIQYF
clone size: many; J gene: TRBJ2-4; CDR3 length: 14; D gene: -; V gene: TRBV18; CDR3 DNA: TGTGCCAGCTCAACAGAGGCGGCCAAAAACATTCAGTACTTC; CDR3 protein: CASSTEAAKNIQYF
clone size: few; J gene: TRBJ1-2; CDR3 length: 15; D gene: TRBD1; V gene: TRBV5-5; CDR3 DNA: TGTGCCAGCAGCTCCCCTCAGGGGGGGTTGTATGGCTACACCTTC; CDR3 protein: CASSSPQGGLYGYTF
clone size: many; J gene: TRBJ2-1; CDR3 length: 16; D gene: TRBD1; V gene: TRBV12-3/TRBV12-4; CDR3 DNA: TGTGCCAGCAGTTCAGAGGACAGGGGATCCTACAATGAGCAGTTCTTC; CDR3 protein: CASSSEDRGSYNEQFF
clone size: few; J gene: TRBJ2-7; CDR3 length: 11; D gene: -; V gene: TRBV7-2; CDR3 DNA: TGTGCCAGCAGCTTCGGGGACGAGCAGTACTTC; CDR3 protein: CASSFGDEQYF
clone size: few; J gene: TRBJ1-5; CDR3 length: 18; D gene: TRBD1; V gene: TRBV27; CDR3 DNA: TGTGCCAGCAGTTCAACAGGGGGCGCCGATCAGGGTAATCAGCCCCAGCATTTT; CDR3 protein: CASSSTGGADQGNQPQHF
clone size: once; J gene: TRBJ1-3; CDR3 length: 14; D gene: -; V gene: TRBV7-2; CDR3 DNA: TGTGCCAACAGCCCCCAGACAGCTGGAAACACCATATATTTT; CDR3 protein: CANSPQTAGNTIYF
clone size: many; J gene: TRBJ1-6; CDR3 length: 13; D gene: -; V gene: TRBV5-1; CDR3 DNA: TGCGCCAGCAGCCGGGGGGATAATTCACCCCTCCACTTT; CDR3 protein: CASSRGDNSPLHF
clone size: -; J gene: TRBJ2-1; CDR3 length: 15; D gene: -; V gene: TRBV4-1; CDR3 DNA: TGCGCCAGCAGCCAAGTAGGGACAAAACACAATGAGCAGTTCTTC; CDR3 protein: CASSQVGTKHNEQFF
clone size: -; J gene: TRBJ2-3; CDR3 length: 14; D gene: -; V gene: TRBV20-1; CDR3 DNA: TGCAGTGCTAGAGGGGCGGGCACCACAGATACGCAGTATTTT; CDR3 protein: CSARGAGTTDTQYF
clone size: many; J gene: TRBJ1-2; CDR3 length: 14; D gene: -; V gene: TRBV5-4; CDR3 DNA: TGTGCCAGCAGCTTGGAACAGGGCCACTATGGCTACACCTTC; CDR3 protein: CASSLEQGHYGYTF
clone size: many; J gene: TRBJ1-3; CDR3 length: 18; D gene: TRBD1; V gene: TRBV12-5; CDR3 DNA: TGTGCTAGTGGTTTGGTACAGGGGACGCTAAGGTCTGGAAACACCATATATTTT; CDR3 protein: CASGLVQGTLRSGNTIYF
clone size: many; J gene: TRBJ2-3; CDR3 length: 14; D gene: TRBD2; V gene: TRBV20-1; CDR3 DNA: TGCAGTGCACTAGCGGGAGACGGCACAGATACGCAGTATTTT; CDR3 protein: CSALAGDGTDTQYF
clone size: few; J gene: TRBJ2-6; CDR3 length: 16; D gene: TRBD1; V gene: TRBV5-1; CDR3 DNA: TGCGCCAGCAGCGTATCACAGGGGACTGGGGCCAACGTCCTGACTTTC; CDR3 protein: CASSVSQGTGANVLTF
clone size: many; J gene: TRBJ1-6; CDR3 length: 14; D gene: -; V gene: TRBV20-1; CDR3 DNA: TGCAGTGACCTAGCCGGGTCCTTTAATTCACCCCTCCACTTT; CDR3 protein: CSDLAGSFNSPLHF
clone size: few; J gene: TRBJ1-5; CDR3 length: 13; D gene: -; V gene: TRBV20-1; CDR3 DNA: TGCAGTGCTAGAGAGGCCATTAATCAGCCCCAGCATTTT; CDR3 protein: CSAREAINQPQHF
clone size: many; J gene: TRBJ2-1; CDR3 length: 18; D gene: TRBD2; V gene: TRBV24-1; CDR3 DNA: TGTGCCACCAGTGATGCTAGCGGGGGGGCCCTATCCTACAATGAGCAGTTCTTC; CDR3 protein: CATSDASGGALSYNEQFF
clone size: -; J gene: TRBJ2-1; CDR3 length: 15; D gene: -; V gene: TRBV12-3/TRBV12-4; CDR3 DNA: TGTGCCAGCAGTTTTCTACAGCCCACCTACAATGAGCAGTTCTTC; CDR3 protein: CASSFLQPTYNEQFF
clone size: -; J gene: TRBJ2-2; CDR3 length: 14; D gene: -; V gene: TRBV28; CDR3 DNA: TGTGCCAGCCTAGGAGAAGGATACACCGGGGAGCTGTTTTTT; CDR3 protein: CASLGEGYTGELFF
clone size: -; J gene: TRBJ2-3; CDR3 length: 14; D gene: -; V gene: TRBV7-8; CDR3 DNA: TGTGCCAGCAGCTTACCGGGACGGGGAGATACGCAGTATTTT; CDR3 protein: CASSLPGRGDTQYF
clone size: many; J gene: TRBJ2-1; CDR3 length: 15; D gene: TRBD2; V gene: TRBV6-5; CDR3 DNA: TGTGCCAGCAGCCCACTAGCGGGGGGAGTCAATGAGCAGTTCTTC; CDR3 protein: CASSPLAGGVNEQFF
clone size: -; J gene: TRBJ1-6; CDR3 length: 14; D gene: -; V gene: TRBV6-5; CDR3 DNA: TGTGCCAGCACCGCGGGGGGGCTGATCTCACCCCTCCACTTT; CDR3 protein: CASTAGGLISPLHF
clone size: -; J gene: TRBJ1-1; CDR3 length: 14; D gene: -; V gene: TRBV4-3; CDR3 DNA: TGCGCCAGCAGCCAAGAAGGGTTCGGGAGGGAAGCTTTCTTT; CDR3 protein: CASSQEGFGREAFF
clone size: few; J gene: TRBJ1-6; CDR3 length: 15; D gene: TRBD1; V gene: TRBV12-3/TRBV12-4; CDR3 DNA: TGTGCCAGCAGGCCCGGACAGGGGGATAATTCACCCCTCCACTTT; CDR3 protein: CASRPGQGDNSPLHF
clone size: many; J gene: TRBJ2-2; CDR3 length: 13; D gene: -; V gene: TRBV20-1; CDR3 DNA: TGCAGTGCTGAGGGGGAGGGCACCGGGGAGCTGTTTTTT; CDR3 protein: CSAEGEGTGELFF
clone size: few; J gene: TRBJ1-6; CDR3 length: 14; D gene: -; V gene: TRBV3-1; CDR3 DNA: TGTGCCAGCAGCCAGATTAACCATAATTCACCCCTCCACTTT; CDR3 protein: CASSQINHNSPLHF
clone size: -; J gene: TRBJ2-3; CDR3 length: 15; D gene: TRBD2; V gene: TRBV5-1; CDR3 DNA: TGCGCCAGCAGCTTGTTCGCGGGGGGCCAAGATACGCAGTATTTT; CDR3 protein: CASSLFAGGQDTQYF
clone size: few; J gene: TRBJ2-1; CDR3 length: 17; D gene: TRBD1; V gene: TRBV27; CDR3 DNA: TGTGCCAGCAGTAACCGACCCGAGCGACAGGGGAACAATGAGCAGTTCTTC; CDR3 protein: CASSNRPERQGNNEQFF
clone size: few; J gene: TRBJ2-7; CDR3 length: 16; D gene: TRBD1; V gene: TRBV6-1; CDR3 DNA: TGTGCCAGCAGGGGACAGGTCGGAAGAAGCTCCTACGAGCAGTACTTC; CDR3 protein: CASRGQVGRSSYEQYF
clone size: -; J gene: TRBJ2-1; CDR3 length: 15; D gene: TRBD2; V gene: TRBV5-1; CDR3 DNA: TGCGCCAGCAGCTTGGCGGAGCGGGAGGGTCGGGAGCAGTTCTTC; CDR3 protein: CASSLAEREGREQFF
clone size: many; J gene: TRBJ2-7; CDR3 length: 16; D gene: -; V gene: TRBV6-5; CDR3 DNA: TGTGCCAGCAGCCGGACCCGTCGCGGACCCGTCTACGAGCAGTACTTC; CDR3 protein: CASSRTRRGPVYEQYF
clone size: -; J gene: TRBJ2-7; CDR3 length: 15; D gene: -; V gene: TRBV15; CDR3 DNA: TGTGCCACCAGCAGAGGAGGGACCCAAAAATACGAGCAGTACTTC; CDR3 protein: CATSRGGTQKYEQYF
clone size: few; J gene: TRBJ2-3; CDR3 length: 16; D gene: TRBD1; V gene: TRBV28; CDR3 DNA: TGTGCCAGCAGGACTGATACAGGGGGCGCGACAGATACGCAGTATTTT; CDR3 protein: CASRTDTGGATDTQYF
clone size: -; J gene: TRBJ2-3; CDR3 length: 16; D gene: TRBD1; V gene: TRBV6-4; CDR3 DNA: TGTGCCAGCAGTGACGGACAGGGGGCTGGGGCAGATACGCAGTATTTT; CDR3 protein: CASSDGQGAGADTQYF
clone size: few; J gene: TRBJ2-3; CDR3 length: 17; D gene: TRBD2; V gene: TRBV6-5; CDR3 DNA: TGTGCCAGCAGTTACTCGATGCTAGCGGGTCCTACAGATACGCAGTATTTT; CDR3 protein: CASSYSMLAGPTDTQYF
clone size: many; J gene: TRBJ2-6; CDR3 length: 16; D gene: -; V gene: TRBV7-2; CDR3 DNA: TGTGCCAGCAGCTTACAAATTCTCTCTGGGGCCAACGTCCTGACTTTC; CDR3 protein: CASSLQILSGANVLTF